A single sample is the source of the 22 T cell receptor beta chains below, sequenced in a study of breast tumors, draining lymph nodes, adjacent tissues. TCRdb fed the multiplex PCR reads into MiXCR, producing one record per CDR3 protein. The repertoire consists of 270,000 or so distinct CDR3 sequences, with 30% occurring once and the leading ten covering around 1.1%. Breast cancer patients provided tissue from their axillary draining lymph nodes. Sequencing was done on a sample of axillary lymph node tissue. Receptor source: a female donor with breast cancer. Some clones in this sample may be carry-over from other donors' samples.

In its sample, this clonotype was seen a few times. This chain links TRBV20-1 with TRBJ1-1; D may be TRBD1 (5 bases). This CDR3 region has 15 residues. Trimming stripped 0 bases from V and 0 bases from J, with 11 bases between. CDR1 DFQATT and CDR2 SNEGSKA come from the germline V gene (reference sequence). In DNA form, the CDR3 reads TGCAGTGCTAGAGATGCAAGGGGCTTGAACACTGAAGCTTTCTTT. Protein product: CSARDARGLNTEAFF.

V is TRBV4-3 and J is TRBJ2-4, with 8 nucleotides matching TRBD1. CDR1 and CDR2 (germline): LGHNA, YSLEER. This CDR3 has 15 residues. V trimming: 4 bases; J trimming: 6 bases; junction bases outside the gene matches: 8. The CDR3 sequence is CASSRSSDRGNIQYF. In DNA form, the CDR3 reads TGCGCCAGCAGCCGGAGCTCCGACAGGGGAAACATTCAGTACTTC.

This clonotype appeared many times. The V gene is TRBV2, the J gene TRBJ2-5; 10 nucleotides align to TRBD2. V lost 3 bases to trimming and J lost 0 bases; unmatched junction nucleotides: 7. The germline V gene has CDR1 SNHLY and CDR2 FYNNEI. CDR3 size: 17 residues. CDR3 sequence: CASSDQRGGQDQETQYF. The CDR3 nucleotides are TGTGCCAGCAGTGATCAGCGGGGGGGCCAAGACCAAGAGACCCAGTACTTC.

The table lists this clonotype with many counts. The V gene is TRBV28, the J gene TRBJ1-6; 7 bases fit TRBD1. The germline CDR1 and CDR2 sequences are MDHEN and SYDVKM. This CDR3 comprises 14 residues. Germline trimming cut 7 bases from V and 7 bases from J; bases unmatched to any gene: 7. The CDR3 region is CASNPGQTNSPLHF. The CDR3 coding sequence is TGTGCCAGCAATCCGGGACAGACAAATTCACCCCTCCACTTT.

This clonotype has a handful of counts. A much larger clone differs from this one at a single base, so this may be a read error. The chain couples TRBV20-1 to TRBJ2-5; no clear D gene. There are 11 residues in the CDR3. Germline V gene lookup returns CDR1 DFQATT and CDR2 SNEGSKA (reference sequence). The CDR3 region has the DNA TGCAGTGCTAGGTCCTCGGAGACCCAGTCCTTC. Its translation is CSARSSETQSF.

The rearrangement joins TRBV6-2 or TRBV6-3 to TRBJ2-6; no clear D gene. Germline V lookup: CDR1 MNHEY, CDR2 SVGEGT. CDR3 length: 16 residues. The V and J ends lost 2 bases and 0 bases respectively, with 8 bases between them. The CDR3 DNA is TGTGCCAGCAGTTACGGGCCCAGCTCTGGGGCCAACGTCCTGACTTTC. Translating gives CASSYGPSSGANVLTF.

This clonotype was picked up many times. CDR3 sequence (DNA): TGTGCCAGCAGCTTAGATTTAGGACTCTACGAGCAGTACTTC. This translates into CASSLDLGLYEQYF. The chain uses TRBV11-2 and TRBJ2-7; tentative D call: TRBD2 (5 bases). Germline CDR1 SGHAT, CDR2 FQNNGV. This CDR3 is 14 amino acids long. Trimming pared 0 bases from V and 3 bases from J, leaving 9 bases between.

This clonotype was seen at least ten times. The V call is TRBV15, the J call TRBJ2-1, with D tentatively TRBD2 (6 bases). CDR3 length equals 16 residues. Germline loops: CDR1 LNHNV, CDR2 YYDKDF (reference sequence). Trimming shortened V by 3 bases and J by 4 bases, and 16 bases separated the two germline ends. The CDR3 region has the DNA TGTGCCACCAGCAGGGAGAATACGGGGGTGTACAATGAGCAGTTCTTC. Its protein is CATSRENTGVYNEQFF.

This clonotype has only a few counts. This may arise from a read error, as a much more abundant clone is one base away. The CDR3 here is CASRRGPGTDTQYF. Here the CDR3 DNA reads TGTGCCAGCCGTCGCGGGCCCGGCACAGATACGCAGTATTTT. V usage is TRBV6-6 and J usage is TRBJ2-3; a possible D gene is TRBD2 (5 bases). The V gene lost 8 bases and the J gene lost 1 base, with 13 bases spanning the gap. The CDR3 consists of 14 residues. The germline V gene encodes CDR1 MNHNY and CDR2 SVGAGI (reference sequence).

The V gene is TRBV6-4, the J gene TRBJ2-6; the D gene is possibly TRBD2 (6 bases). Trimming shortened V by 7 bases and J by 5 bases, and 12 bases separated the two germline ends. This CDR3 contains 14 residues. Germline CDR1 MRHNA, CDR2 SNTAGT. The CDR3 sequence: CASNPGGRANVLTF. Written as DNA, the CDR3 is TGTGCCAGCAATCCTGGCGGGAGGGCCAACGTCCTGACTTTC.

The sample holds a few counts of this clonotype. This sequence joins TRBV19 and TRBJ2-1; TRBD2 agrees at 10 bases. The CDR3 length is 18 residues. Germline CDR1 is LNHDA and CDR2 is SQIVND (reference sequence). V shed 3 bases and J 0 bases; nucleotides not matched to a gene: 8. The DNA for the CDR3 is TGTGCCAGTAGTATCATTAGGTCTAGCGGGAGCTCCTACAATGAGCAGTTCTTC. Translating gives CASSIIRSSGSSYNEQFF.

J is TRBJ1-1 and V is TRBV10-3; no clear D gene. This CDR3 contains 14 residues. Looked up from germline, CDR1 is ENHRY and CDR2 is SYGVKD. V was clipped by 7 bases and J by 4 bases, with 16 bases between them. CDR3 DNA: TGTGCCATCACGAGCCGCCCGTTAGGCACTGAAGCTTTCTTT. Its protein is CAITSRPLGTEAFF.

This clonotype was observed many times. The chain joins TRBV24-1 to TRBJ2-1; the match to TRBD1 covers 9 bases. The CDR3 has 16 amino acids. The germline V gene encodes CDR1 KGHDR and CDR2 SFDVKD. V lost 3 bases to trimming and J lost 7 bases; unmatched junction nucleotides: 9. CDR3 bases: TGTGCCACCAGTGATGCAGGGACAGGGAAGCAGAATGAGCAGTTCTTC. It encodes CATSDAGTGKQNEQFF.

This clonotype has at least ten counts. The chain carries TRBV15 and TRBJ2-7; D call uncertain. This CDR3 comprises 15 residues. Germline loops: CDR1 LNHNV, CDR2 YYDKDF (reference sequence). V was clipped by 6 bases and J by 7 bases, with 22 bases between them. This CDR3 reads CATSPIPKGVPEQYF. The CDR3 nucleotides are TGTGCCACCAGTCCGATCCCAAAAGGCGTCCCGGAGCAGTACTTC.

On this clonotype: A much larger clone differs from this one at a single base, so this may be a read error. The chain employs TRBV12-3 or TRBV12-4 and TRBJ2-3; D ambiguous. The V and J ends lost 7 bases and 0 bases respectively, with 20 bases between them. This CDR3 has 17 amino acids. The CDR3 here is CASTTSFLDLSTDTQYF. The DNA for the CDR3 is TGTGCCAGCACAACGAGTTTTCTAGACCTTAGCACAGATACGCAGTATTTT.

For this clonotype: A much larger clone differs by one base, so this may be a read error. This CDR3 fails to terminate in the conserved phenylalanine or tryptophan, so it likely reflects a read error. J is TRBJ2-7 and V is TRBV7-2; TRBD2 might be the D (5 bases). Trimming shortened V by 5 bases and J by 4 bases, and 18 bases separated the two germline ends. Per germline, CDR1 SGHTA and CDR2 FQGNSA. This CDR3 spans 15 amino acids. The CDR3 bases are TGTGCCAGCAGCCTTCCGGCGGGTTTGGGGTACGAGCAGTACTCC. As protein: CASSLPAGLGYEQYS.

This clonotype was counted many times. The rearrangement uses TRBV10-3 and TRBJ1-6; 7 bases align to TRBD1. With 0 bases clipped from V and 9 bases from J, the junction kept 11 bases outside the gene matches. CDR3 length equals 17 residues. Germline V gene data show CDR1 as ENHRY and CDR2 as SYGVKD. CDR3 protein: CAISESRTRGKGSPLHF. CDR3 coding DNA: TGTGCCATCAGTGAGTCGAGGACCAGGGGGAAGGGTTCACCCCTCCACTTT.

A note on this clonotype: Given a much more abundant clone one base away, this may be a read error. The chain carries TRBV7-9 and TRBJ2-3, with 11 bases identical to TRBD2. With V trimmed by 5 bases and J by 12 bases, 4 bases remained unmatched. The germline CDR1 and CDR2 sequences are SEHNR and FQNEAQ (reference sequence). This CDR3 is 12 amino acids long. DNA of the CDR3: TGTGCCAGCAGCCGGACTAGCGGGCGCCAGTATTTT. Protein: CASSRTSGRQYF.

This clonotype was observed many times. CDR3 amino acids: CASSINGLSNQPQHF. As DNA, the CDR3 is TGTGCCAGTAGTATTAACGGATTGAGCAATCAGCCCCAGCATTTT. V and J are TRBV19 and TRBJ1-5; the D is unclear. The CDR3 runs 15 residues. Germline V lookup: CDR1 LNHDA, CDR2 SQIVND (reference sequence). V dropped 3 bases and J dropped 1 base, with 10 bases sitting between them.

To note about this clonotype: Mismatch with germline at one junction end may stem from a read error. The J gene is TRBJ2-1, the V gene TRBV7-2; TRBD2 agrees at 7 bases. This CDR3 has 14 residues. CDR1 is SGHTA and CDR2 is FQGNSA in the germline V gene. The CDR3 region is CASSVLWDYNELFF. The CDR3 region has the DNA TGTGCCAGCAGCGTACTGTGGGACTACAATGAGCTGTTCTTC.

The CDR3 protein is CASSPPPPSASSYEQYF. CDR3 sequence (DNA): TGTGCCAGCAGTCCACCACCTCCCTCGGCCTCCTCCTACGAGCAGTACTTC. The gene calls are TRBV13 and TRBJ2-7; D not resolved. The CDR3 length is 17 residues. Germline V gene data show CDR1 as PRHDT and CDR2 as FYEKMQ (reference sequence). V was pared by 6 bases and J by 0 bases, with 21 bases between.

This chain uses TRBV11-2 with TRBJ1-1; 7 bases agree with TRBD1. The CDR3 runs 14 residues. Germline V gene sequence: CDR1 SGHAT, CDR2 FQNNGV. V dropped 11 bases and J dropped 5; count of bases not matched to a gene: 14. CDR3 nucleotide sequence: TGTGCCGGCAAAGGGGGCGGTACAGGGACTGAAGCTTTCTTT. It is translated as CAGKGGGTGTEAFF.